The next 32 T cell receptor beta chains were all read from a single sample in a study of cytomegalovirus exposure and HLA in healthy donors. Sequenced by immunoSEQ multiplex PCR; TCRdb stores in-frame clones only, minus some. The sample includes fewer than 200,000 clones, approximately 86% of them seen just once. Sequencing was done on a sample of PBMCs. The receptors come from a young man in good health and CMV-seropositive.

CDR3 in amino acids: CASSLGEGGLNYGYTF. The CDR3 DNA follows: TGTGCCAGCAGCTTAGGGGAGGGGGGCCTAAACTATGGCTACACCTTC. The chain carries TRBV7-8 and TRBJ1-2; tentatively, D is TRBD1 (6 bases). This CDR3 has 16 amino acids. Germline CDR1 reads SGHVS; CDR2 reads FQNEAQ. V was shortened by 1 base and J by 2 bases, with 14 bases between the two germline ends.

The rearrangement links TRBV10-3 to TRBJ2-5; 9 bases align to TRBD1. This CDR3 comprises 14 residues. V lost 8 bases, J lost 4 bases, and 8 bases stayed unmatched. Germline CDR1 ENHRY, CDR2 SYGVKD. The CDR3, as DNA: TGTGCCATCTCAAGGGACAGGGAGGGAGAGACCCAGTACTTC. It is translated as CAISRDREGETQYF.

The V gene is TRBV6-1, the J gene TRBJ1-2; TRBD1 matches at 8 bases. The CDR3 extends over 15 amino acids. CDR1 is MNHNS, CDR2 SASEGT, per germline. V was clipped by 5 bases and J by 4 bases; unmatched bases: 9. DNA for the CDR3: TGTGCCAGCAGTCCCCAGACAGGGGATGGCTATGGCTACACCTTC. It yields the protein CASSPQTGDGYGYTF.

This clone appeared a single time. The chain employs TRBV4-2 and TRBJ2-1, with D hard to call. The CDR3 loop spans 15 amino acids. Germline V gene sequence: CDR1 LGHNA, CDR2 YNFKEQ. V shed 0 bases and J shed 9 bases, with 15 bases lying between them. CDR3 nucleotides: TGTGCCAGCAGCCAAGACATCCTAGGCGTTGGTGAGCAGTTCTTC. This encodes CASSQDILGVGEQFF.

The rearrangement uses TRBV27 and TRBJ1-1, with TRBD1 matching over 9 bases. Germline values: CDR1 MNHEY, CDR2 SMNVEV (reference sequence). The CDR3 covers 16 residues. The V and J ends lost 6 bases and 8 bases, in that order; junction bases with no gene match: 16. DNA of the CDR3: TGTGCCAGCAGGGTATCCGGGACAGGGACGACACTGGAAGCTTTCTTT. This sequence encodes CASRVSGTGTTLEAFF.

The V gene is TRBV7-2, the J gene TRBJ2-3; 7 bases match TRBD2. V was clipped by 1 base and J by 4 bases; unmatched bases: 14. The CDR3 length is 18 residues. The germline CDR1 and CDR2 sequences are SGHTA and FQGNSA. Here the CDR3 DNA reads TGTGCCAGCAGCTTAGGTACCCTCCAGCGGGGTAGCGCAGATACGCAGTATTTT. Protein sequence: CASSLGTLQRGSADTQYF.

V is TRBV9 and J is TRBJ2-7; TRBD2 matches at 7 bases. This CDR3 has 15 residues. The germline CDR1 and CDR2 sequences are SGDLS and YYNGEE. V lost 4 bases to trimming and J lost 0 bases; unmatched junction nucleotides: 7. The CDR3 here is CASSTLADTSYEQYF. Written as DNA, the CDR3 is TGTGCCAGCAGCACCCTAGCGGATACCTCCTACGAGCAGTACTTC.

This CDR3 is CASSLRLTQDTQYF. The CDR3 DNA is TGCGCCAGCAGCTTGAGACTAACTCAGGATACGCAGTATTTT. V gene TRBV5-1 combines with J gene TRBJ2-3, with a tentative D call TRBD2 (5 bases). The CDR3 is 14 residues long. The V end lost 1 base, the J end lost 6 bases, and 12 bases lay between the germline ends. Per the germline V gene, CDR1 is SGHRS and CDR2 is YFSETQ. The entire variable domain, with the rest obtained from reference TRBV5-1 and TRBJ2-3, is as follows: KAGVTQTPRYLIKTRGQQVTLSCSPISGHRSVSWYQQTPGQGLQFLFEYFSETQRNKGNFPGRFSGRQFSNSRSEMNVSTLELGDSALYLCASSLRLTQDTQYFGPGTRLTVL.

The V and J genes are TRBV4-2 and TRBJ1-1; a possible D gene is TRBD1 (5 bases). CDR1 and CDR2 (germline): LGHNA, YNFKEQ. The CDR3 spans 11 residues. V lost 4 bases to trimming and J lost 7 bases, with 7 bases between them. The CDR3 DNA follows: TGTGCCAGCAGCCCGGGGGTTGAAGCTTTCTTT. It specifies CASSPGVEAFF.

J is TRBJ1-2 and V is TRBV19; 10 bases map to TRBD1. The V segment lost 6 bases and the J segment 1 base; nucleotides outside the gene matches: 11. Germline-derived CDR1 and CDR2 are LNHDA and SQIVND (reference sequence). The CDR3 length is 17 residues. For the CDR3, the DNA is TGTGCCAGTAGCCCCCTGGGACAGGGGAAATATAACTATGGCTACACCTTC. This sequence encodes CASSPLGQGKYNYGYTF.

The sample holds one count of this clone. The chain carries TRBV4-2 and TRBJ2-7; 7 bases fit TRBD2. The CDR3 contains 15 residues. Germline V gives CDR1 LGHNA, CDR2 YNFKEQ. Trimming removed 1 base from V and 6 bases from J; junction bases left unmatched: 9. CDR3 loop: CASSQGVGGGLEQYF. As DNA, the CDR3 is TGTGCCAGCAGCCAAGGAGTTGGGGGAGGGCTCGAGCAGTACTTC.

The chain couples TRBV11-2 to TRBJ1-1, with 8 bases aligning to TRBD1. The CDR3 is 16 residues long. CDR1 and CDR2 (germline): SGHAT, FQNNGV. The V and J ends lost 7 bases and 5 bases, in that order; junction bases with no gene match: 15. The CDR3: CASTPQGASGRTEAFF. CDR3 sequence (DNA): TGTGCCAGCACTCCGCAGGGGGCGAGTGGGAGGACTGAAGCTTTCTTT. The full variable domain, in which reference TRBV11-2 and TRBJ1-1 provide the parts outside the CDR3, is EAGVAQSPRYKIIEKRQSVAFWCNPISGHATLYWYQQILGQGPKLLIQFQNNGVVDDSQLPKDRFSAERLKGVDSTLKIQPAKLEDSAVYLCASTPQGASGRTEAFFGQGTRLTVV.

The chain uses TRBV11-2 and TRBJ1-6; the match to TRBD1 covers 10 bases. There are 15 residues in the CDR3. CDR1 is SGHAT, CDR2 FQNNGV, per germline. Unmatched junction bases numbered 3, after V lost 8 bases and J lost 2 bases. The CDR3, as DNA: TGTGCCAGCGCGACAGGGGGCACCTATAATTCACCCCTCCACTTT. Its protein product is CASATGGTYNSPLHF.

The CDR3 DNA reads as TGTGCCATCAGTGAGGAGGGGGCGCGACCCGAAGCTTTCTTT. Its protein product is CAISEEGARPEAFF. This chain links TRBV10-3 with TRBJ1-1; 7 nucleotides agree with TRBD1. Trimming cost V 2 bases and J 8 bases; bases outside gene matches: 8. Germline V gene lookup returns CDR1 ENHRY and CDR2 SYGVKD. The CDR3 contains 14 residues.

The V gene is TRBV19, the J gene TRBJ1-6; D not certain. This CDR3 spans 14 amino acids. Germline-derived CDR1 and CDR2 are LNHDA and SQIVND (reference sequence). The V end lost 5 bases, the J end lost 0 bases, and 5 bases lay between the germline ends. This CDR3 reads CASSYTSYNSPLHF. The CDR3 DNA reads as TGTGCCAGTAGTTACACCTCCTATAATTCACCCCTCCACTTT.

As DNA, the CDR3 is TGCGCCAGCAGCCAACGAACAGGGGTGGTTTTTCCAGATACGCAGTATTTT. The encoded protein is CASSQRTGVVFPDTQYF. The chain couples TRBV4-1 to TRBJ2-3, with 7 bases identical to TRBD1. The CDR3 is made up of 17 amino acids. J lost 4 bases, V lost 2 bases, and 12 bases had no gene match. The V gene's germline CDR1 is MGHRA and CDR2 YSYEKL.

CDR3 amino acids: CASSDYDRPYTF. The CDR3 bases are TGTGCCAGCAGCGACTATGACAGGCCCTACACCTTC. V and J are TRBV2 and TRBJ1-2; a weak D match, TRBD1 (6 bases). Trimming cost V 6 bases and J 10 bases, with 15 bases left between them. CDR3 length equals 12 residues. Germline V gene data show CDR1 as SNHLY and CDR2 as FYNNEI.

J is TRBJ2-7 and V is TRBV7-6, with D possibly matching TRBD1 (5 bases). Germline lookup yields CDR1 SGHVS and CDR2 FNYEAQ. The CDR3 runs 14 residues. Trimming stripped 5 bases from V and 3 bases from J, with 14 bases between. CDR3 sequence (DNA): TGTGCCAGCAGCCCTCCCGACAGATACTACGAGCAGTACTTC. Translating gives CASSPPDRYYEQYF.

V usage is TRBV5-1 and J usage is TRBJ2-1; 14 nucleotides agree with TRBD2. Per the germline V gene, CDR1 is SGHRS and CDR2 is YFSETQ. CDR3 length: 20 amino acids. With V trimmed by 4 bases and J by 0 bases, 12 bases remained unmatched. The CDR3 nucleotides are TGCGCCAGCAGCCTGGAGTCGGGACTAGCGGGGGCCCTCTCCTACAATGAGCAGTTCTTC. Its protein product is CASSLESGLAGALSYNEQFF.

V gene TRBV6-6 combines with J gene TRBJ2-1; TRBD2 might be the D (6 bases). V was pared by 8 bases and J by 7 bases, with 21 bases between. Germline-derived CDR1 and CDR2 are MNHNY and SVGAGI (reference sequence). CDR3 length: 15 amino acids. The CDR3 here is CASCPRDFWGNEQFF. The CDR3 DNA sequence: TGTGCCAGCTGCCCCCGGGACTTTTGGGGGAATGAGCAGTTCTTC.

The chain joins TRBV30 to TRBJ1-2; maybe TRBD1 (6 bases). The CDR3 runs to 15 residues. Germline V gene data show CDR1 as GTSNPN and CDR2 as SVGIG (reference sequence). V lost 2 bases and J lost 5, with 18 bases in between. The CDR3 DNA reads as TGTGCCTGGAGTACCAACCAGGGGCGCTATTATGGCTACACCTTC. Translation gives CAWSTNQGRYYGYTF.

This chain connects TRBV7-9 to TRBJ2-3, with 11 bases matching TRBD2. The germline gives CDR1 SEHNR, CDR2 FQNEAQ (reference sequence). Trimming took 11 bases from V and 2 from J; bases not matched to a gene: 21. This CDR3 contains 19 residues. CDR3 DNA sequence: TGTGCCGGAGAGTTTTATTCCGGGACTAGCGGCCCTTACACAGATACGCAGTATTTT. Its protein is CAGEFYSGTSGPYTDTQYF. Filled out from reference TRBV7-9 and TRBJ2-3, the complete variable domain reads DTGVSQNPRHKITKRGQNVTFRCDPISEHNRLYWYRQTLGQGPEFLTYFQNEAQLEKSRLLSDRFSAERPKGSFSTLEIQRTEQGDSAMYLCAGEFYSGTSGPYTDTQYFGPGTRLTVL.

The chain links TRBV27 to TRBJ2-6; D is ambiguous. Looked up from germline, CDR1 is MNHEY and CDR2 is SMNVEV (reference sequence). Trimming shortened V by 7 bases and J by 1 base, and 5 bases separated the two germline ends. This CDR3 has 13 residues. This CDR3 reads CASTGSGANVLTF. Written as DNA, the CDR3 is TGTGCCAGCACCGGTTCTGGGGCCAACGTCCTGACTTTC.

The chain links TRBV7-2 to TRBJ1-2; 7 nucleotides match TRBD1. CDR3 size: 15 residues. Per germline, CDR1 SGHTA and CDR2 FQGNSA. J gave up 14 bases and V 3 bases, and 18 bases lay outside the gene matches. In nucleotides, the CDR3 is TGTGCCAGCAGCTTTTACACGGGACAGCCTTATACCGGGACCTTC. It yields the protein CASSFYTGQPYTGTF.

The chain recombines TRBV23-1 with TRBJ1-2; D gene uncertain. TRBV23-1 is an open reading frame whose function is uncertain. The CDR3 is made up of 15 amino acids. Trimming removed 4 bases at V and 5 bases at J, with 17 bases between. This CDR3 reads CASSPTRARAYGYTF. CDR3 in DNA: TGCGCCAGCAGTCCGACTCGGGCGCGGGCTTATGGCTACACCTTC.

This chain links TRBV27 with TRBJ2-7; perhaps TRBD2 as D (5 bases). The CDR3 sequence is 14 residues long. Germline assignment: CDR1 MNHEY and CDR2 SMNVEV (reference sequence). V was pared by 4 bases and J by 3 bases, with 13 bases between. CDR3 loop: CASSSRTRDYEQYF. Written as DNA, the CDR3 is TGTGCCAGCAGTTCCCGGACGAGGGACTACGAGCAGTACTTC.

The chain recombines TRBV11-2 with TRBJ1-5; D is possibly TRBD1 (5 bases). Germline lookup yields CDR1 SGHAT and CDR2 FQNNGV. The CDR3 spans 15 residues. Trimming cost V 1 base and J 5 bases, with 12 bases left between them. CDR3 sequence reads: CASSLGTGRDQPQHF. In nucleotides, the CDR3 is TGTGCCAGCAGCTTAGGAACAGGAAGAGATCAGCCCCAGCATTTT. The full variable domain, its missing parts supplied by reference TRBV11-2 and TRBJ1-5, is EAGVAQSPRYKIIEKRQSVAFWCNPISGHATLYWYQQILGQGPKLLIQFQNNGVVDDSQLPKDRFSAERLKGVDSTLKIQPAKLEDSAVYLCASSLGTGRDQPQHFGDGTRLSIL.

Here the CDR3 DNA reads TGTGCCAGCAGCCAAGAATTTGGGGGGTTCACTGAAGCTTTCTTT. Its protein product is CASSQEFGGFTEAFF. The V gene is TRBV4-2, the J gene TRBJ1-1; D perhaps matches TRBD1 (5 bases). Trimming left V 0 bases short and J 4 bases short, with 12 bases between. This CDR3 is 15 amino acids long. Germline CDR1 LGHNA, CDR2 YNFKEQ.

The gene calls are TRBV5-4 and TRBJ2-5, with TRBD2 matching over 10 bases. CDR1 is SGHNT, CDR2 YYREEE, per germline (reference sequence). This CDR3 spans 15 amino acids. J lost 3 bases, V lost 1 base, and 3 bases had no gene match. CDR3 in amino acids: CASSLLAGEEETQYF. Written as DNA, the CDR3 is TGTGCCAGCAGCTTGCTAGCGGGAGAGGAAGAGACCCAGTACTTC.

This clone was seen more than once but under ten times. The rearrangement links TRBV19 to TRBJ2-7; the match to TRBD2 covers 13 bases. The CDR3 has 15 amino acids. The germline gives CDR1 LNHDA, CDR2 SQIVND (reference sequence). J gave up 4 bases and V 5 bases, and 5 bases lay outside the gene matches. CDR3 DNA sequence: TGTGCCAGTAGTCTCGGACTAGCGGGAGTTTACGAGCAGTACTTC. Translated, it gives CASSLGLAGVYEQYF.

In regard to this clone: Other DNA sequences in this specimen translate into the identical CDR3. The chain couples TRBV5-1 to TRBJ2-7, with D tentatively TRBD1 (6 bases). The V end lost 7 bases, the J end lost 2 bases, and 13 bases lay between the germline ends. Germline assignment: CDR1 SGHRS and CDR2 YFSETQ. The CDR3 extends over 13 amino acids. The chain's CDR3 is CASRPGQAYEQYF. Here the CDR3 DNA reads TGCGCCAGCCGCCCGGGACAAGCCTACGAGCAGTACTTC.

The V and J genes are TRBV4-1 and TRBJ1-4; D is ambiguous. Germline CDR1 and CDR2: MGHRA and YSYEKL. This CDR3 is built from 14 residues. V was trimmed by 1 base and J by 8 bases, leaving 11 bases between them. The CDR3 DNA is TGCGCCAGCAGCCAAGCACCGAGCCCCGAAAAACTGTTTTTT. This encodes CASSQAPSPEKLFF.